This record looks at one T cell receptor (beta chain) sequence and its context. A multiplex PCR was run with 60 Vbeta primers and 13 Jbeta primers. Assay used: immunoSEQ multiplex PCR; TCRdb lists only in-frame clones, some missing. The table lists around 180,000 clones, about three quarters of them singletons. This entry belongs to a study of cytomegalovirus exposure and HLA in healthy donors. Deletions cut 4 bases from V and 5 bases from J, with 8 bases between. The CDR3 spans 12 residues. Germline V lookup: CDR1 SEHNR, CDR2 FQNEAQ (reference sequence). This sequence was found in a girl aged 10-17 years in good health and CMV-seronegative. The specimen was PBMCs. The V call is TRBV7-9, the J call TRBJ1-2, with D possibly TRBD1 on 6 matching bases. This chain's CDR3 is CASSSQGYGYTF. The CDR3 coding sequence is TGTGCCAGCAGCTCACAGGGATATGGCTACACCTTC.